Here is one TCR beta chain with its context. Its antigen is not yet known. It has no much larger one-base neighbor in the sample; base qualities were not kept. This record comes from a study of T-cell memory formation after mild COVID-19 (dated by TCRdb to about 2021). Regarding the research as a whole: Most TCR sequence clusters were specific to one of the two donors. The cohort was made up of two young adult volunteers, one female and one male, who were previously healthy. In a couple of donors, T-cell clones that expanded and contracted after mild COVID-19 were tracked by sequencing TCRalpha and TCRbeta repertoires over time. Overall study outcomes, separate from this receptor: Some responding clones were detected in pre-infection memory, which suggested that pre-existing cross-reactive memory T cells had joined the SARS-CoV-2 response. Contracting CD4+ clones were located mainly in the CM and EM memory subsets, whereas CD8+ clones were found to be enriched in EMRA. The study included only a couple of mild cases, and larger cohorts that include severe cases with pre-infection samples were judged to be necessary. SARS-CoV-2 specificity of the second-wave clones peaking on day 37 was not confirmed. Balanced CD4/CD8 phenotypes were observed for clones contracting from day 15 to 85, whereas a bias towards CD4+ was observed for a second wave of clones expanding from day 15 to 37.

Ficoll-Paque density gradient centrifugation was used to isolate PBMCs. For sequencing, an Illumina NovaSeq 6000 was employed. cDNA libraries for TCRalpha and TCRbeta were prepared by 5'RACE using constant-segment primers, with sample barcodes and unique molecular identifiers added. RNA was extracted from every sample with Trizol reagent. Library amplification was performed in two PCR steps, and a second sample barcode and Illumina TruSeq adapters were introduced in the second step. Sequencing of the libraries was done on an Illumina NovaSeq, producing 2 x 150 bp paired-end reads. The paper's data handling went like this. Reads were demultiplexed and collapsed into UMI-guided consensus sequences with migec v1.2.7. Using mixcr v2.1.11, the UMI consensuses were aligned to TRA and TRB V and J templates and assembled into clonotypes. A clonotype was counted as expanded or contracted only if both edgeR and NoisET called the change significant, with noise models trained on biological replicates. For edgeR calls, the thresholds were a false discovery rate-adjusted p below 0.01 and a log2 fold-change of 1. As an exploratory analysis of dynamics, max-normalized trajectories of the 1000 most abundant clonotypes were examined with PCA combined with hierarchical clustering. The CD4 or CD8 phenotype of responding clones was assigned using the separately sequenced CD4+ and CD8+ repertoires. The raw public reads went through TCRdb reprocessing: fastp at Q25, MiXCR clone calling, in-frame beta chains kept. Identical CDR3 protein sequences are pooled into one entry, listed with their most common genes and DNA. These V and J calls originate from TCRdb's pipeline instead of the authors' own analysis. The sample includes about 350,000 distinct CDR3 sequences, with around 13% observed a single time. In total, the top ten clones hold over 20% of the sample.

The CDR3 runs 13 amino acids, cysteine and phenylalanine included. Here the CDR3 DNA is all that survives: 39 bases in frame from base 1. Trimming at the junction amounts to 2 bases on V and 3 bases on J, and the germline ends lie 7 bases apart. The germline V gene sets CDR1 to SGHTA and CDR2 to FQGNSA. The clonotype originates from a man aged 18 to 35 who had mild COVID-19 (a few samples of this study predate the infection). The sample titles of this study are shuffled in the database, so cell type and time point are left out; the donor was told from shared clones. Material for sequencing was PBMCs or a T cell subset sorted from them (not recorded which). Here the chain combines TRBV7-2 and TRBJ1-2, and the D gene may be TRBD1, 6 bases matching. CDR3 loop: CASSLHRDYGYTF. The sequenced DNA: TGTGCCAGCAGCTTACACAGGGACTATGGCTACACCTTC.